A selection of T cell receptor beta chains follows, all from one sample in a study of blood T cell repertoires in COVID-19. Profiled with immunoSEQ multiplex PCR; TCRdb holds only in-frame clones, not every one. The top ten hold 7.5% to 10% of the sample, which has approximately 330,000 clones, roughly 86% seen once. Sequences were obtained from peripheral blood. The receptors derive from a man between 25 and 39 years old with COVID-19, enrolled during active disease. The CDR3 runs from the conserved cysteine through the conserved F or W. A D gene is named only where the DNA matches it firmly.

v_call	d_call	j_call	cdr3_aa
TRBV2	TRBD1	TRBJ2-7	CASSADRAGYEQYF
TRBV27	-	TRBJ2-2	CASSPLNTGELFF
TRBV4-1	TRBD1	TRBJ1-6	CASSQDRVNSPLHF
TRBV5-4	-	TRBJ2-7	CASTLSDSYEQYF
TRBV7-3	-	TRBJ2-1	CASSLNSGGAYNEQFF
TRBV5-8	-	TRBJ1-1	CAFLRQMNTEAFF
TRBV28	TRBD2	TRBJ2-3	CASSPWTSGRSTDTQYF
TRBV14	-	TRBJ1-2	CASSPSRGYTF
TRBV5-5	-	TRBJ2-4	CASSHRTDGAKNIQYF
TRBV4-2	-	TRBJ2-7	CASSQGRDSYEQYF
TRBV7-2	-	TRBJ2-5	CASSLGGRGETQYF
TRBV9	TRBD2	TRBJ2-3	CASSVVQASGSTDTQYF
TRBV19	-	TRBJ1-5	CASSIRDSNQPQHF
TRBV6-4	TRBD1	TRBJ1-6	CASSDGTGGSPLHF
TRBV7-7	TRBD2	TRBJ2-1	CASSLSPGEGNEQFF
TRBV27	TRBD1	TRBJ1-1	CASSLMRTGAPGEAFF
TRBV30	-	TRBJ2-7	CAWREDYEQYF
TRBV21-1	-	TRBJ2-5	CASSKEGGIGGRPWETQYF
TRBV5-4	-	TRBJ2-7	CASNRISGTSYEQYF
TRBV27	-	TRBJ2-1	CASSLYGQYNEQFF
TRBV5-1	-	TRBJ1-1	CASSLDPVNTEAFF
TRBV5-1	-	TRBJ1-5	CASSLGGTAADQPQHF
TRBV18	-	TRBJ2-2	CASSPIQNTGELFF
TRBV28	TRBD1	TRBJ1-6	CAGPGTANNSPLHF
TRBV10-3	-	TRBJ1-6	CAISGTAGLTGSPLHF
TRBV6-2/TRBV6-3	-	TRBJ1-5	CASSYSLLEGGGNQPQHF
TRBV7-3	TRBD1	TRBJ1-2	CASSLDRGYGYTF
TRBV9	-	TRBJ2-1	CASSVSWENEQFF
TRBV4-3	TRBD1	TRBJ2-3	CASSHLPDRVGFDTQYF
TRBV5-6	-	TRBJ1-4	CASSPRELGEKLFF
TRBV6-6	TRBD1	TRBJ2-7	CASMPGTGGFHEQYF
TRBV5-1	TRBD2	TRBJ2-1	CASSLEAGGLYNEQFF
TRBV19	-	TRBJ1-2	CASTMATGTNYGYTF
TRBV19	-	TRBJ1-2	CASSIAMTASRGYGYTF
TRBV4-3	-	TRBJ2-7	CASSQDRWGPNEQYF
TRBV3-1/TRBV3-2	TRBD2	TRBJ2-1	CASSQDWLAVFNEQFF
TRBV18	TRBD1	TRBJ2-5	CASSPMAGQGDQETQYF
TRBV7-2	TRBD2	TRBJ2-7	CASSPGVAGDRNEQYF
TRBV7-2	TRBD2	TRBJ2-7	CASSTAPGGGRLSEQYF
TRBV6-4	TRBD1	TRBJ1-5	CASSPGTGDGNQPQHF
TRBV27	-	TRBJ2-7	CASSLEGAGIYEQYF
TRBV2	TRBD2	TRBJ2-3	CASSRSGRSTDTQYF
TRBV7-2	TRBD2	TRBJ2-3	CASSFRGSGRGADTQYF
TRBV5-4	-	TRBJ2-2	CASSTTGYTGELFF
TRBV15	-	TRBJ2-4	CATSRDLGAQLAKNIQYF
TRBV6-1	TRBD2	TRBJ2-5	CASSEFLAGGPETQYF
TRBV7-8	-	TRBJ1-2	CASSLERAGDGYTF
TRBV5-4	TRBD1	TRBJ1-4	CASRRGTGGSSTNEKLFF
TRBV7-9	-	TRBJ2-7	CASSLGSGWNYEQYF
TRBV10-1	TRBD1	TRBJ2-2	CASSISTGPDTGELFF
TRBV18	-	TRBJ2-5	CASSSQPAGAGAGTQYF
TRBV3-1/TRBV3-2	TRBD1	TRBJ1-6	CASGQGNSPLHF
TRBV6-4	TRBD2	TRBJ2-5	CASSESSGSSDQYF
TRBV6-5	-	TRBJ1-1	CASSYLSNTEAFF
TRBV5-1	TRBD1	TRBJ2-1	CASSLVADRGRMYNEQFF
TRBV14	-	TRBJ2-3	CASSPQPGFGTDTQYF
TRBV30	TRBD1	TRBJ2-4	CAWSVQGVNIQYF
TRBV6-5	-	TRBJ2-3	CASSDGTDYTDTQYF
TRBV4-3	TRBD2	TRBJ2-3	CASSQELGGANTQYF